This is a list of T cell receptor beta chains from one sample in a study of blood T cell repertoires in COVID-19. TCRdb keeps only in-frame clones here, not all; method: immunoSEQ multiplex PCR. Among fewer than 250,000 clones, more than 70% were seen once, and the ten largest hold 5.5% to 6.5%. Sequences were obtained from peripheral blood. Source of these receptors: a woman older than 75 with COVID-19, enrolled during active disease. Each CDR3 is given with its conserved first and last residue. The D gene is left open where the match is weak. Only part of the rows carry a size: once, few, many, or a class if the clone is expanded.

V gene: TRBV9; CDR3 length: 14; D gene: TRBD1; clone size: .; J gene: TRBJ1-6; CDR3 DNA: TGTGCCAGCAGCAGACAGGGGGATAATTCACCCCTCCACTTT; CDR3 protein: CASSRQGDNSPLHF
V gene: TRBV5-1; CDR3 length: 13; D gene: TRBD1; clone size: .; J gene: TRBJ1-1; CDR3 DNA: TGCGCCAGCAGCGGGACAGGGGGCACTGAAGCTTTCTTT; CDR3 protein: CASSGTGGTEAFF
V gene: TRBV6-5; CDR3 length: 13; D gene: .; clone size: .; J gene: TRBJ1-1; CDR3 DNA: TGTGCCAGCAGTCAAAAAAAGAACACTGAAGCTTTCTTT; CDR3 protein: CASSQKKNTEAFF
V gene: TRBV10-1; CDR3 length: 13; D gene: TRBD1; clone size: .; J gene: TRBJ1-2; CDR3 DNA: TGCGCCAGCAGTGGCACAGGGGGCGCCGGCTACACCTTC; CDR3 protein: CASSGTGGAGYTF
V gene: TRBV9; CDR3 length: 18; D gene: TRBD1; clone size: .; J gene: TRBJ2-1; CDR3 DNA: TGTGCCAGCAGCCCGGAGGCGACAGGGGTCTCTTCCTACAATGAGCAGTTCTTC; CDR3 protein: CASSPEATGVSSYNEQFF
V gene: TRBV6-2/TRBV6-3; CDR3 length: 14; D gene: .; clone size: .; J gene: TRBJ1-1; CDR3 DNA: TGTGCCAGCAGTTATAGTGGGGGCGGAACTGAAGCTTTCTTT; CDR3 protein: CASSYSGGGTEAFF
V gene: TRBV10-3; CDR3 length: 14; D gene: .; clone size: .; J gene: TRBJ1-1; CDR3 DNA: TGTGCCATCAGTGACAGAGACATGAACACTGAAGCTTTCTTT; CDR3 protein: CAISDRDMNTEAFF
V gene: TRBV29-1; CDR3 length: 12; D gene: .; clone size: .; J gene: TRBJ1-1; CDR3 DNA: TGCAGCGTTTTACAGGGGAACACTGAAGCTTTCTTT; CDR3 protein: CSVLQGNTEAFF
V gene: TRBV10-3; CDR3 length: 17; D gene: .; clone size: .; J gene: TRBJ1-3; CDR3 DNA: TGTGCCATCAGTGAGTCCTCTCCGAGGGACTCTGGAAACACCATATATTTT; CDR3 protein: CAISESSPRDSGNTIYF
V gene: TRBV5-5; CDR3 length: 15; D gene: .; clone size: .; J gene: TRBJ1-3; CDR3 DNA: TGTGCCAGCAGCCCTTTACAGGGTACTGGAAACACCATATATTTT; CDR3 protein: CASSPLQGTGNTIYF
V gene: TRBV14; CDR3 length: 12; D gene: .; clone size: .; J gene: TRBJ1-6; CDR3 DNA: TGTGCCAGCAGCCGGAACCAGGAACCCCTCCACTTT; CDR3 protein: CASSRNQEPLHF
V gene: TRBV19; CDR3 length: 17; D gene: TRBD1; clone size: .; J gene: TRBJ2-6; CDR3 DNA: TGTGCCAGTAGCCCGGGACAGGGGGCAGGAGGGGCCAACGTCCTGACTTTC; CDR3 protein: CASSPGQGAGGANVLTF
V gene: TRBV4-3; CDR3 length: 18; D gene: TRBD2; clone size: .; J gene: TRBJ2-2; CDR3 DNA: TGCGCCAGCAGCCAGCTTCTAGCGGGGTCCTCGAACACCGGGGAGCTGTTTTTT; CDR3 protein: CASSQLLAGSSNTGELFF
V gene: TRBV30; CDR3 length: 13; D gene: .; clone size: .; J gene: TRBJ2-7; CDR3 DNA: TGTGCCTGGAGTCCTCAGGGGCCCAACGAGCAGTACTTC; CDR3 protein: CAWSPQGPNEQYF
V gene: TRBV4-1; CDR3 length: 14; D gene: .; clone size: few; J gene: TRBJ2-1; CDR3 DNA: TGCGCCAGCAGCCCCCTAGAGGGGGAAGGTGAGCAGTTCTTC; CDR3 protein: CASSPLEGEGEQFF
V gene: TRBV27; CDR3 length: 14; D gene: .; clone size: .; J gene: TRBJ1-1; CDR3 DNA: TGTGCCAGCAGCCGGGACACAGGTGCCACTGAAGCTTTCTTT; CDR3 protein: CASSRDTGATEAFF
V gene: TRBV18; CDR3 length: 12; D gene: TRBD1; clone size: few; J gene: TRBJ2-7; CDR3 DNA: TGTGCCAGCTCCGAGGACAGGGACGAGCAGTACTTC; CDR3 protein: CASSEDRDEQYF
V gene: TRBV18; CDR3 length: 14; D gene: .; clone size: .; J gene: TRBJ1-1; CDR3 DNA: TGTGCCAGCTCAGCGACAGCGCTAAACACTGAAGCTTTCTTT; CDR3 protein: CASSATALNTEAFF
V gene: TRBV10-3; CDR3 length: 13; D gene: TRBD2; clone size: .; J gene: TRBJ2-7; CDR3 DNA: TGTGCCATCAGCCCAGCGGGAGGAAACGAGCAGTACTTC; CDR3 protein: CAISPAGGNEQYF
V gene: TRBV10-2; CDR3 length: 15; D gene: TRBD1; clone size: .; J gene: TRBJ1-6; CDR3 DNA: TGCGCCAGCAGTGAGTCGGACAGGGAATATTCACCCCTCCACTTT; CDR3 protein: CASSESDREYSPLHF
V gene: TRBV24-1; CDR3 length: 17; D gene: TRBD1; clone size: .; J gene: TRBJ1-5; CDR3 DNA: TGTGCCACCAGTCCATCCGGGACAGGGTATAGCAATCAGCCCCAGCATTTT; CDR3 protein: CATSPSGTGYSNQPQHF
V gene: TRBV6-2/TRBV6-3; CDR3 length: 13; D gene: .; clone size: .; J gene: TRBJ1-2; CDR3 DNA: TGTGCCAGCAGTACCTATTCTCTTGCGGGCTACACCTTC; CDR3 protein: CASSTYSLAGYTF
V gene: TRBV9; CDR3 length: 15; D gene: .; clone size: .; J gene: TRBJ1-1; CDR3 DNA: TGTGCCAGCAGCCCGCGGGGGACGGTGAACACTGAAGCTTTCTTT; CDR3 protein: CASSPRGTVNTEAFF
V gene: TRBV7-2; CDR3 length: 17; D gene: TRBD1; clone size: .; J gene: TRBJ2-2; CDR3 DNA: TGTGCCAGCAGCTGGGACAGGGGGCCAACGAACACCGGGGAGCTGTTTTTT; CDR3 protein: CASSWDRGPTNTGELFF
V gene: TRBV28; CDR3 length: 15; D gene: .; clone size: .; J gene: TRBJ1-3; CDR3 DNA: TGTGCCAGCAGTTTATCTCCGGAGTCTCAAAACACCATATATTTT; CDR3 protein: CASSLSPESQNTIYF
V gene: TRBV28; CDR3 length: 13; D gene: .; clone size: .; J gene: TRBJ1-2; CDR3 DNA: TGTGCCAGCGCCATGCGTTCTAACTATGGCTACACCTTC; CDR3 protein: CASAMRSNYGYTF
V gene: TRBV24-1; CDR3 length: 15; D gene: .; clone size: .; J gene: TRBJ2-3; CDR3 DNA: TGTGCCACCAGTGATACTAGGTCAGGCACAGATACGCAGTATTTT; CDR3 protein: CATSDTRSGTDTQYF
V gene: TRBV18; CDR3 length: 12; D gene: .; clone size: .; J gene: TRBJ2-5; CDR3 DNA: TGTGCCAGCTCAGTATACCAAGAGACCCAGTACTTC; CDR3 protein: CASSVYQETQYF
V gene: TRBV5-1; CDR3 length: 15; D gene: .; clone size: .; J gene: TRBJ2-2; CDR3 DNA: TGCGCCAGCAGCTTGGATCGGGTTTGGTCCGGGGAGCTGTTTTTT; CDR3 protein: CASSLDRVWSGELFF
V gene: TRBV10-3; CDR3 length: 14; D gene: .; clone size: .; J gene: TRBJ1-2; CDR3 DNA: TGTGCCATCAGTGAGTCCCCATCCGCGGGTGGCTACACCTTC; CDR3 protein: CAISESPSAGGYTF
V gene: TRBV21-1; CDR3 length: 16; D gene: .; clone size: .; J gene: TRBJ1-5; CDR3 DNA: TGTGCCAGCAGCAAAGTAAAGTTAGGAGGTAATCAGCCCCAGCATTTT; CDR3 protein: CASSKVKLGGNQPQHF
V gene: TRBV28; CDR3 length: 15; D gene: TRBD1; clone size: few; J gene: TRBJ1-2; CDR3 DNA: TGTGCCAGCAGTTTGGGACAGGGGGCGACCTATGGCTACACCTTC; CDR3 protein: CASSLGQGATYGYTF
V gene: TRBV24-1; CDR3 length: 16; D gene: .; clone size: .; J gene: TRBJ1-2; CDR3 DNA: TGTGCCACCAGTGATTTGCAGGAGGGTGGATACTATGGCTACACCTTC; CDR3 protein: CATSDLQEGGYYGYTF
V gene: TRBV6-1; CDR3 length: 15; D gene: TRBD1; clone size: .; J gene: TRBJ2-1; CDR3 DNA: TGTGCCAGCAGTGAGGGCGGGGACAGGGCCCATGAGCAGTTCTTC; CDR3 protein: CASSEGGDRAHEQFF
V gene: TRBV2; CDR3 length: 15; D gene: TRBD1; clone size: .; J gene: TRBJ1-5; CDR3 DNA: TGTGCCAGCAGCCCAAGACAGGGAAGAAATCAGCCCCAGCATTTT; CDR3 protein: CASSPRQGRNQPQHF
V gene: TRBV4-2; CDR3 length: 14; D gene: .; clone size: .; J gene: TRBJ1-5; CDR3 DNA: TGTGCCAGCAGCCAAGAGTCGGGCAATCAGCCCCAGCATTTT; CDR3 protein: CASSQESGNQPQHF
V gene: TRBV19; CDR3 length: 15; D gene: .; clone size: .; J gene: TRBJ2-3; CDR3 DNA: TGTGCCAGTAGTATGGGAGGCGGGGTAAAGCGCTCGCAGTATTTT; CDR3 protein: CASSMGGGVKRSQYF
V gene: TRBV5-8; CDR3 length: 15; D gene: TRBD1; clone size: .; J gene: TRBJ1-4; CDR3 DNA: TGTGCCAGCAGCTTAAATACAGGGGTGAATGAAAAACTGTTTTTT; CDR3 protein: CASSLNTGVNEKLFF
V gene: TRBV6-4; CDR3 length: 15; D gene: TRBD1; clone size: .; J gene: TRBJ2-3; CDR3 DNA: TGTGCCAGCAGCTTAGGACAGGGGGACACAGATACGCAGTATTTT; CDR3 protein: CASSLGQGDTDTQYF
V gene: TRBV28; CDR3 length: 14; D gene: TRBD1; clone size: .; J gene: TRBJ1-2; CDR3 DNA: TGTGCCAGCAGTTCCGGGACAGGGCATAGAAGCTACACCTTC; CDR3 protein: CASSSGTGHRSYTF
V gene: TRBV7-9; CDR3 length: 17; D gene: TRBD1; clone size: .; J gene: TRBJ1-6; CDR3 DNA: TGTGCCAGCAGCCGGGACAGCATGAGCTCCTATAATTCACCCCTCCACTTT; CDR3 protein: CASSRDSMSSYNSPLHF
V gene: TRBV2; CDR3 length: 14; D gene: .; clone size: few; J gene: TRBJ1-4; CDR3 DNA: TGTGCCAGCAGTGGACAGACAACTAATGAAAAACTGTTTTTT; CDR3 protein: CASSGQTTNEKLFF
V gene: TRBV5-5; CDR3 length: 16; D gene: TRBD2; clone size: once; J gene: TRBJ2-1; CDR3 DNA: TGTGCCAGCAGCCTAGGGACTAGCGGGTATGACAATGAGCAGTTCTTC; CDR3 protein: CASSLGTSGYDNEQFF
V gene: TRBV7-9; CDR3 length: 13; D gene: TRBD1; clone size: .; J gene: TRBJ1-3; CDR3 DNA: TGTGCCAGCAGCCTTGCAGGGGGTGCCACCATATATTTT; CDR3 protein: CASSLAGGATIYF
V gene: TRBV3-1/TRBV3-2; CDR3 length: 14; D gene: TRBD2; clone size: once; J gene: TRBJ2-3; CDR3 DNA: TGTGCCAGCAGCCAAGCTAACGTGCGGGGGGGCCAGTATTTT; CDR3 protein: CASSQANVRGGQYF
V gene: TRBV4-1; CDR3 length: 19; D gene: TRBD2; clone size: .; J gene: TRBJ2-5; CDR3 DNA: TGCGCCAGCAGCCAAGATTCAGCTCGCGGGGGGGGGTTCCAAGAGACCCAGTACTTC; CDR3 protein: CASSQDSARGGGFQETQYF